The rows below give T cell receptor beta chains drawn from one sample of a study of identical twins. TCRdb reanalysed the 5' RACE reads using MiXCR and keeps one entry per CDR3 protein. The sample has hundreds of thousands of distinct CDR3 sequences, 12% seen once; the top ten hold roughly 1.5%. These same data were also listed under a study on yellow fever vaccine responses in identical twins.

Material for sequencing was PBMCs. The receptors here all came from a woman aged 18-35 years in good health. Both conserved end residues are part of each CDR3. Fields, in order: D gene, clone size, J gene, V gene, CDR3 DNA, CDR3 protein. The D gene is left open where the match is weak. The size of a clone is reported for some rows only, either as once, few or many, or as a class for expanded clones.

>TRBD1|NA|TRBJ1-5|TRBV24-1
TGTGCCACCAGCGATTCCGGGACAGGGCCCGGTCAGCCCCAGCATTTT
CATSDSGTGPGQPQHF
>NA|NA|TRBJ2-2|TRBV4-1
TGCGCCAGCAGCCTTCCTTCAGCGTCCGGGGAGCTGTTTTTT
CASSLPSASGELFF
>NA|NA|TRBJ2-1|TRBV12-3/TRBV12-4
TGTGCCAGCAGTTTAGACAGGGATTACGATGAGCAGTTCTTC
CASSLDRDYDEQFF
>TRBD1|NA|TRBJ1-2|TRBV3-1
TGTGCCAGCAGAGGGGGCGGCAACTATGGCTACACCTTC
CASRGGGNYGYTF
>NA|NA|TRBJ2-5|TRBV7-8
TGTGCCAGCAGCTTACGGGGCCAGCCAGAGACCCAGTACTTC
CASSLRGQPETQYF
>NA|few|TRBJ1-3|TRBV12-3/TRBV12-4
TGTGCCAGCAGTCGCCGGGCCGCTTCATCTGGAAACACCATATATTTT
CASSRRAASSGNTIYF
>TRBD2|few|TRBJ2-4|TRBV19
TGTGCCAGTAGTACCCGCGACTCTAGCGGGGGAGCCAAAAACATTCAGTACTTC
CASSTRDSSGGAKNIQYF
>NA|few|TRBJ2-7|TRBV20-1
TGCAGTGCTAGACATCCAACCGGGCCTACCTACGAGCAGTACTTC
CSARHPTGPTYEQYF
>NA|many|TRBJ1-5|TRBV20-1
TGCAGTGCTAGGCCCGCGGGAGGGCAGCCCCAGCATTTT
CSARPAGGQPQHF
>NA|many|TRBJ2-5|TRBV10-3
TGTGCCATCAGCGAGGCAGGGGAGACCCAGTACTTC
CAISEAGETQYF
>NA|few|TRBJ2-1|TRBV7-9
TGTGCCAGCAGCGCTAATCGGGGTTCCTACAATGAGCAGTTCTTC
CASSANRGSYNEQFF
>NA|few|TRBJ1-2|TRBV6-5
TGTGCCAGCAGCCAAAGTGACTATGGCTACACCTTC
CASSQSDYGYTF
>TRBD1|NA|TRBJ1-2|TRBV28
TGTGCCAGCAGTGCCCGGACAGGGTCAACCTTC
CASSARTGSTF
>NA|NA|TRBJ2-1|TRBV7-8
TGTGCCAGCAGTCTCTTCAGGGGCGGGAGCTCCTACAATGAGCAGTTCTTC
CASSLFRGGSSYNEQFF
>NA|few|TRBJ2-7|TRBV7-9
TGTGCCAGCAGCTTCCAGGTTTCCTACGAGCAGTACTTC
CASSFQVSYEQYF
>NA|few|TRBJ1-2|TRBV11-3
TGTGCCACGTTCACCTTTTCCTATGGCTACACCTTC
CATFTFSYGYTF
>NA|NA|TRBJ1-2|TRBV4-1
TGCGCCAGCAGCCAAGTGGGGACCGACCATGGCTACACCTTC
CASSQVGTDHGYTF
>TRBD1|NA|TRBJ2-4|TRBV5-1
TGCGCCAGCAGCTTAGTCCCGGGACAGGGTACCATAGCCAAAAACATTCAGTACTTC
CASSLVPGQGTIAKNIQYF
>TRBD2|NA|TRBJ2-5|TRBV3-1
TGTGCCAGCAGCCAAGAAGGGACTAGCGGGAGGTCGAAGACCCAGTACTTC
CASSQEGTSGRSKTQYF
>TRBD2|NA|TRBJ2-5|TRBV7-3
TGTGCCAGCATACTAGCGGGAGGGATGGAGACCCAGTACTTC
CASILAGGMETQYF
>NA|NA|TRBJ2-2|TRBV18
TGTGCCAGCTCACCACCTCTTCTAGGGACTCGGGCCGGGGAGCTGTTTTTT
CASSPPLLGTRAGELFF
>NA|few|TRBJ2-2|TRBV12-3/TRBV12-4
TGTGCCAGCAGTTTTGACGTGCGGACCGGGGAGCTGTTTTTT
CASSFDVRTGELFF
>NA|NA|TRBJ2-3|TRBV10-1
TGCGCCAGCAGTGAGTCAAGCCCCGGGGGTACGCAGTATTTT
CASSESSPGGTQYF
>TRBD2|few|TRBJ2-7|TRBV10-3
TGTGCCATCAGAGATGAGGGACTAGCGGGAGTTTACGAGCAGTACTTC
CAIRDEGLAGVYEQYF
>NA|NA|TRBJ1-1|TRBV6-1
TGTGCCAGCAGTGAACAACAGGGACGGACGGTAGCTTTCTTT
CASSEQQGRTVAFF
>TRBD1|few|TRBJ2-7|TRBV7-8
TGTGCCAGCAGCTTAGCGGGACAGGGTTGGGAGCAGTACTTC
CASSLAGQGWEQYF
>NA|NA|TRBJ1-2|TRBV5-1
TGCGCCAGCAGCTTGCCGACAGAGAACTATGGCTACACCTTC
CASSLPTENYGYTF
>TRBD2|NA|TRBJ2-5|TRBV5-5
TGTGCCAGCAGCTCTAGCCCGGGGGCGGGGGGCAGAGAGACCCAGTACTTC
CASSSSPGAGGRETQYF
>TRBD2|NA|TRBJ2-1|TRBV10-3
TGTGCCATCAGTGAACGGCTAGCGGGGAAGAATGAGCAGTTCTTC
CAISERLAGKNEQFF
>TRBD2|NA|TRBJ2-1|TRBV12-3/TRBV12-4
TGTGCCAGCAGTCTCCTACTAGCGACGGGGGCCTACAATGAGCAGTTCTTC
CASSLLLATGAYNEQFF
>NA|NA|TRBJ2-5|TRBV25-1
TGTGCCAGCAGTGGACTCCGGCCCCCGGGACATACCAGGGAGACCCAGTACTTC
CASSGLRPPGHTRETQYF
>TRBD2|NA|TRBJ2-1|TRBV20-1
TGCAGTGCTAGAGATGTAGCGGGGGGGGAGAATGAGCAGTTCTTC
CSARDVAGGENEQFF
>TRBD2|NA|TRBJ2-2|TRBV12-3/TRBV12-4
TGTGCCAGCAGTTCCGGGACTAGCGGTCCCTGGACGAACACCGGGGAGCTGTTTTTT
CASSSGTSGPWTNTGELFF
>NA|few|TRBJ1-1|TRBV3-1
TGTGCCAGCAGCCAGTACGGGGCAGGCACTGAAGCTTTCTTT
CASSQYGAGTEAFF
>NA|NA|TRBJ2-1|TRBV20-1
TGCAGTGCTAGAGGCCGGACTGAGCAGTTCTTC
CSARGRTEQFF
>TRBD1|NA|TRBJ1-1|TRBV4-2
TGTGCCAGCAGCAAACGACAGGGGGGAGACACTGAAGCTTTCTTT
CASSKRQGGDTEAFF
>NA|NA|TRBJ1-5|TRBV19
TGTGCCACCTACGCTGGGGGCCAGCCCCAGCATTTT
CATYAGGQPQHF
>NA|NA|TRBJ2-1|TRBV9
TGTGCCAGCAGCGTAGGTTCGCCCTCTGGGTACAATGAGCAGTTCTTC
CASSVGSPSGYNEQFF
>TRBD2|few|TRBJ2-4|TRBV28
TGTGCCAGCAGAATAGCGGGACCGAGGAATGGCATTCAGTACTTC
CASRIAGPRNGIQYF
>TRBD1|few|TRBJ2-1|TRBV7-9
TGTGCCAGCAGACTTTACAGGGACAGTGAGCAGTTCTTC
CASRLYRDSEQFF